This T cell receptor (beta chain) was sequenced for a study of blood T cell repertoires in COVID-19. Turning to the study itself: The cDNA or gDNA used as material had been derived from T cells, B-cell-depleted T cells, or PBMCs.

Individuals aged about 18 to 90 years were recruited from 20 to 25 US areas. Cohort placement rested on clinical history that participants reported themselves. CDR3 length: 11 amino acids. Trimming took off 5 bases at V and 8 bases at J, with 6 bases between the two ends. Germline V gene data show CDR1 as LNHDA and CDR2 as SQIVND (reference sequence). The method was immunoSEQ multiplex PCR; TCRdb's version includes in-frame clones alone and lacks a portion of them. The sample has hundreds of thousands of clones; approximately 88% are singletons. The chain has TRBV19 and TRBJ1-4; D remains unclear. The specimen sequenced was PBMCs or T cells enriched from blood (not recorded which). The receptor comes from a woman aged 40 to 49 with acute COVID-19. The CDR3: CASSEQEKLFF. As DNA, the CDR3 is TGTGCCAGTAGTGAACAAGAAAAACTGTTTTTT.